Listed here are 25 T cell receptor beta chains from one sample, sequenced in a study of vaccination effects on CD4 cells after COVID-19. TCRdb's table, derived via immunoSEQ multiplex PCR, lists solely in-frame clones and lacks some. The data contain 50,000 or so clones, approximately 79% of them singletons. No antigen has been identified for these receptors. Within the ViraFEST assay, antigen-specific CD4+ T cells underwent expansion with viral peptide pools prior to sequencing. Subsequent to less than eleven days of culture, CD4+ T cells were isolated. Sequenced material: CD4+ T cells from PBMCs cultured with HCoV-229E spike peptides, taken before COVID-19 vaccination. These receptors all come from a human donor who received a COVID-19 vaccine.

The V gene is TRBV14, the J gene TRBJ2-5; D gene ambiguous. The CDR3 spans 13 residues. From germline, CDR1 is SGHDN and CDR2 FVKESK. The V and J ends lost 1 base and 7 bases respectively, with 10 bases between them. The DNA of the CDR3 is TGTGCCAGCAGCCAAGCCATCTTGGGGACCCAGTACTTC. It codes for CASSQAILGTQYF.

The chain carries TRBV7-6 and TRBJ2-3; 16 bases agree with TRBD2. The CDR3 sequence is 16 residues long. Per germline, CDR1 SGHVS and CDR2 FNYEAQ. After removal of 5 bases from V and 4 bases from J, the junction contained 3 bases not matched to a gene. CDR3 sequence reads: CASSLGLAGGADTQYF. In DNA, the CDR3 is TGTGCCAGCAGCCTGGGACTAGCGGGGGGGGCAGATACGCAGTATTTT.

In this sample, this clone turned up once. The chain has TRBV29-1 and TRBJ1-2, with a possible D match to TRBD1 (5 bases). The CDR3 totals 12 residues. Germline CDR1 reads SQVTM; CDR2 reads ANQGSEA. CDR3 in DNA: TGCAACGGGGGGGATGATGGCTATGGCTACACCTTC. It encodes CNGGDDGYGYTF.

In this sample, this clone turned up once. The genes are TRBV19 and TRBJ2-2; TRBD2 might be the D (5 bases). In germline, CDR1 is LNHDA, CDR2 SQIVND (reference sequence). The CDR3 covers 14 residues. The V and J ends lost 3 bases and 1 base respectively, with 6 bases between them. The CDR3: CASSIRGNTGELFF. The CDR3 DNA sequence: TGTGCCAGTAGTATTCGGGGGAACACCGGGGAGCTGTTTTTT. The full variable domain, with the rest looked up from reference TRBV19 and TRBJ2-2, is DGGITQSPKYLFRKEGQNVTLSCEQNLNHDAMYWYRQDPGQGLRLIYYSQIVNDFQKGDIAEGYSVSREKKESFPLTVTSAQKNPTAFYLCASSIRGNTGELFFGEGSRLTVL.

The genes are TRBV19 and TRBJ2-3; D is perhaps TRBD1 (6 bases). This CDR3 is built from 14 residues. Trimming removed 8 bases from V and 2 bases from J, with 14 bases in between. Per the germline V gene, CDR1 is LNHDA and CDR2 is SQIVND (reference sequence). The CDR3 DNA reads TGTGCCAGTTGTAGGGGGTCATTCACAGATACGCAGTATTTT. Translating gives CASCRGSFTDTQYF. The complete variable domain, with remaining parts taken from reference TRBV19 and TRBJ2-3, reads DGGITQSPKYLFRKEGQNVTLSCEQNLNHDAMYWYRQDPGQGLRLIYYSQIVNDFQKGDIAEGYSVSREKKESFPLTVTSAQKNPTAFYLCASCRGSFTDTQYFGPGTRLTVL.

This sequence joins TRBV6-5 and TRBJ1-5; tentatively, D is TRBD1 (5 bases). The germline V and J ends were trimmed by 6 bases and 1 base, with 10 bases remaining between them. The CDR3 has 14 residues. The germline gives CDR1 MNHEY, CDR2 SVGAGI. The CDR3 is CASRGLQSNQPQHF. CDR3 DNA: TGTGCCAGCAGGGGACTGCAAAGCAATCAGCCCCAGCATTTT.

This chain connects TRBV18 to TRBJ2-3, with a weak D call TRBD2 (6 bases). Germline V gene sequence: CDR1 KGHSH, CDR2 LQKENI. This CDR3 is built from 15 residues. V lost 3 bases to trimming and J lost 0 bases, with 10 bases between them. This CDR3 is CASSPGTLSTDTQYF. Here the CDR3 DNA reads TGTGCCAGCTCACCCGGGACTCTTAGCACAGATACGCAGTATTTT.

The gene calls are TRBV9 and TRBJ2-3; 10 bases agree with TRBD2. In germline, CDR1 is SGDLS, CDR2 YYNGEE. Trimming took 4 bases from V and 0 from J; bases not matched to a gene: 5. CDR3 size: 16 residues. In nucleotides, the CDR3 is TGTGCCAGCAGCACCGGGACTAGCGAGAGCACAGATACGCAGTATTTT. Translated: CASSTGTSESTDTQYF.

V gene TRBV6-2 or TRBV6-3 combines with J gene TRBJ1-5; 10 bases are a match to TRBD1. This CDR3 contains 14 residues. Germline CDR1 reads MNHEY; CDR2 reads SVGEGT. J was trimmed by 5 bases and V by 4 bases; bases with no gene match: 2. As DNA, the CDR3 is TGTGCCAGCAGTTCGGACAGGGGGTATCAGCCCCAGCATTTT. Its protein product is CASSSDRGYQPQHF.

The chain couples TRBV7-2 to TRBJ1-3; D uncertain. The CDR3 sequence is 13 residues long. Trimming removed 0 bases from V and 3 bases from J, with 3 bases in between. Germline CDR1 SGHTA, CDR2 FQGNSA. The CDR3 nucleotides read TGTGCCAGCAGCTTAGCTTATGGAAACACCATATATTTT. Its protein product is CASSLAYGNTIYF.

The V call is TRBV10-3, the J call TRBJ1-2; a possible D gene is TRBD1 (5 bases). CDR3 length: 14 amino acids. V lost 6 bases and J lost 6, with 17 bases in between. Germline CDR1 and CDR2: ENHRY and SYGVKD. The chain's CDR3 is CAIRKQEGEDGYTF. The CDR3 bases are TGTGCCATCAGGAAACAGGAGGGAGAGGATGGCTACACCTTC.

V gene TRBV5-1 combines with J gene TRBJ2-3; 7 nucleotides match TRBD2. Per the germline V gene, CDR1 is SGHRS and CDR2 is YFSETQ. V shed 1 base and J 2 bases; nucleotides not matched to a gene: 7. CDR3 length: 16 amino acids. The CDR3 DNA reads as TGCGCCAGCAGCTTGATAAGCGGGGAGGTCACAGATACGCAGTATTTT. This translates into CASSLISGEVTDTQYF.

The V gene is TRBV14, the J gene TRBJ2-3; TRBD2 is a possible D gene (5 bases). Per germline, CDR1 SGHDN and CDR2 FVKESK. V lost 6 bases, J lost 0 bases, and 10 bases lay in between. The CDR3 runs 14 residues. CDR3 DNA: TGTGCCAGCAGGTACAGCGGAAGCACAGATACGCAGTATTTT. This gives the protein CASRYSGSTDTQYF. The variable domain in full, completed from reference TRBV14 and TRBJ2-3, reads EAGVTQFPSHSVIEKGQTVTLRCDPISGHDNLYWYRRVMGKEIKFLLHFVKESKQDESGMPNNRFLAERTGGTYSTLKVQPAELEDSGVYFCASRYSGSTDTQYFGPGTRLTVL.

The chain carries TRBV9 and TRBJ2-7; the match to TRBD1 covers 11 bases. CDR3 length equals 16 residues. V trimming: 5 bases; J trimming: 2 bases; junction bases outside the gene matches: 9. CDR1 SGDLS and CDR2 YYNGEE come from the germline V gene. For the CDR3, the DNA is TGTGCCAGCAGTGAAACCGGGACAGGGGGGACCTACGAGCAGTACGTC. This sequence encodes CASSETGTGGTYEQYV.

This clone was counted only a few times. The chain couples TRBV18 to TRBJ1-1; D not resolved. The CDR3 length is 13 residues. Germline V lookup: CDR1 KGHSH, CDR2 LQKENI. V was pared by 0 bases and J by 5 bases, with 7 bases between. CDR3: CASSPPVITEAFF. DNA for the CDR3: TGTGCCAGCTCACCACCGGTTATAACTGAAGCTTTCTTT.

The CDR3 loop reads CASSELAVGITDTQYF. The DNA of the CDR3 is TGTGCCAGCAGTGAATTAGCGGTGGGGATCACAGATACGCAGTATTTT. This chain connects TRBV6-1 to TRBJ2-3, with D perhaps TRBD2 (6 bases). Per the germline V gene, CDR1 is MNHNS and CDR2 is SASEGT. Deletions cut 2 bases from V and 2 bases from J, with 14 bases between. The CDR3 spans 16 residues.

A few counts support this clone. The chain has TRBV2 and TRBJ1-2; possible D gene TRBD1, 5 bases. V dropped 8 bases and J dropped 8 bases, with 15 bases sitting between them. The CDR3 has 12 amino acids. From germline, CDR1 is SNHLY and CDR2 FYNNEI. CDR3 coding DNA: TGTGCCAGCGTCCCGGGGCAGAGGGGCTACACCTTC. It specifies CASVPGQRGYTF.

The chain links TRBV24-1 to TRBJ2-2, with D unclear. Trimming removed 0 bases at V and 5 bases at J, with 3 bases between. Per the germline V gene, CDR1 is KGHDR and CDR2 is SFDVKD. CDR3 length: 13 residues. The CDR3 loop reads CATSDLVTGELFF. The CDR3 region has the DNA TGTGCCACCAGTGATTTGGTTACCGGGGAGCTGTTTTTT.

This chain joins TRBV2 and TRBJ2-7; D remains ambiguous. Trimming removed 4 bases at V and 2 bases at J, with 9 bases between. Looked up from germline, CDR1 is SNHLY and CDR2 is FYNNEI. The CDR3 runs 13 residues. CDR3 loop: CASSAPPTYEQYV. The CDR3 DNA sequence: TGTGCCAGCAGTGCTCCCCCGACCTACGAGCAGTACGTC.

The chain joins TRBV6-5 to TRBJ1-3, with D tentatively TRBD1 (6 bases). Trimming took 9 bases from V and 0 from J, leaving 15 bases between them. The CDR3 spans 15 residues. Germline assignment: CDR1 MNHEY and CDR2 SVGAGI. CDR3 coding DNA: TGTGCCAGTCACAGGGCTCTGAACTCTGGAAACACCATATATTTT. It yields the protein CASHRALNSGNTIYF.

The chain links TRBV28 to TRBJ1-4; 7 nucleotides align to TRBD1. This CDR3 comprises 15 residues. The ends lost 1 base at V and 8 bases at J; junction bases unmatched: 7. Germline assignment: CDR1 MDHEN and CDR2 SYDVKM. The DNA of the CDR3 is TGTGCCAGCAGTTTATCCGACAGGGCCGGCGAAAAACTGTTTTTT. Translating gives CASSLSDRAGEKLFF.

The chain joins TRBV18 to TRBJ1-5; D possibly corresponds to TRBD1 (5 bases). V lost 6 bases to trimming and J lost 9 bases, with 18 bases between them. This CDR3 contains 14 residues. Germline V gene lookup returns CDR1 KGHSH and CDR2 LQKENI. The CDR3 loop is CASSRVLGDRPQHF. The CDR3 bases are TGTGCCAGCTCCCGGGTGCTGGGGGACCGGCCCCAGCATTTT.

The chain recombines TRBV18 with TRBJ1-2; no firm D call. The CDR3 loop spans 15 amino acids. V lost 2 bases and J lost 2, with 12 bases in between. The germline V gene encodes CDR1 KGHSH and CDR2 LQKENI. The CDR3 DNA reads TGTGCCAGCTCACCATCGCACGAAAGAAACTATGGCTACACCTTC. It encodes CASSPSHERNYGYTF.

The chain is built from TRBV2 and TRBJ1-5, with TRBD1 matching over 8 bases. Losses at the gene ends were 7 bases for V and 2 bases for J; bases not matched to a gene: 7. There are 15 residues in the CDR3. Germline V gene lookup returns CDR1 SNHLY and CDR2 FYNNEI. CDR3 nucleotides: TGTGCCAGCACCTCACAGGGGGTGGGCAATCAGCCCCAGCATTTT. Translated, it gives CASTSQGVGNQPQHF.

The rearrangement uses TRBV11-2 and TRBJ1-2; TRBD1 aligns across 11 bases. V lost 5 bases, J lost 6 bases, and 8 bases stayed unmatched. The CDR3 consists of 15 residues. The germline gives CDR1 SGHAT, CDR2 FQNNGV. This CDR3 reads CASSPPGQGGNGYTF. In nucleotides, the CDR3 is TGTGCCAGCAGCCCCCCGGGACAGGGGGGTAATGGCTACACCTTC.